This T cell receptor beta chain was sequenced during a study of response to subunit inactivated influenza vaccine. Study findings and constraints: T cells newly recruited by each seasonal influenza vaccination are few, the authors suggested.

V lost 3 bases to trimming and J lost 0 bases; unmatched junction nucleotides: 7. This CDR3 is built from 15 residues. CDR1 and CDR2 (germline): DFQATT, SNEGSKA (reference sequence). MiXCR, run by TCRdb on the RT-PCR reads, gives a single entry per CDR3 protein. Of 200,000 to 250,000 distinct CDR3 sequences listed, roughly an eighth are singletons. About this clonotype: What it binds is unknown.

Sequenced material: non-naive T cells sorted from PBMCs, taken 14 to 15 days before vaccination. This TCR came from a man aged 50 to 60 who received an inactivated influenza vaccine. The chain employs TRBV20-1 and TRBJ2-7, with TRBD1 identical over 8 bases. The CDR3 protein is CSASPGQARSYEQYF. CDR3 sequence (DNA): TGCAGTGCTAGTCCGGGACAGGCGCGCTCCTACGAGCAGTACTTC.